The 25 T cell receptor beta chains below come from one sample, sequenced in a study of T and B cells in COVID-19 patients. BIOMED2 TRB-A/B primer pools were used in multiplex TRB PCR. TCRdb itself ran the multiplex PCR reads through MiXCR, one entry per CDR3 protein. The data contain roughly 25,000 distinct CDR3 sequences, 30% to 35% of them singletons. From blood, about 240-550 ng of genomic DNA served as TRB template. The sample consisted of blood. These receptors all come from a human donor who had recovered from COVID-19.

The DNA of the CDR3 is TGTGCCAGCAGCCAAGAGGGGACAGGGGCCACTGAAGCTTTCTTT. It codes for CASSQEGTGATEAFF. The V and J genes are TRBV4-2 and TRBJ1-1, with 10 bases aligning to TRBD1. With 0 bases clipped from V and 4 bases from J, the junction kept 2 bases outside the gene matches. The CDR3 consists of 15 residues. Germline loops: CDR1 LGHNA, CDR2 YNFKEQ.

The gene calls are TRBV4-3 and TRBJ1-4; D uncertain. The V end lost 3 bases, the J end lost 0 bases, and 8 bases lay between the germline ends. This CDR3 has 15 amino acids. Per germline, CDR1 LGHNA and CDR2 YSLEER. CDR3 region: CASSQFQATNEKLFF. CDR3 coding DNA: TGCGCCAGCAGCCAGTTTCAAGCAACTAATGAAAAACTGTTTTTT.

This clonotype was detected many times. The chain is built from TRBV6-1 and TRBJ2-7, with D perhaps matching TRBD1 or TRBD2 (6 bases each). The V end lost 5 bases, the J end lost 0 bases, and 17 bases lay between the germline ends. There are 16 residues in the CDR3. Germline V gives CDR1 MNHNS, CDR2 SASEGT. The CDR3 spells CASSHAWGAHSYEQYF. In nucleotides, the CDR3 is TGTGCCAGCAGTCACGCGTGGGGGGCTCACTCCTACGAGCAGTACTTC.

This chain uses TRBV20-1 with TRBJ2-7; maybe TRBD1 (6 bases). Germline V gene sequence: CDR1 DFQATT, CDR2 SNEGSKA (reference sequence). Deletions cut 5 bases from V and 1 base from J, with 15 bases between. The CDR3 totals 14 residues. This chain's CDR3 is CSAPRQALSYEQYF. CDR3 DNA sequence: TGCAGTGCTCCCCGACAGGCGCTATCCTACGAGCAGTACTTC.

The rearrangement joins TRBV20-1 to TRBJ2-1; D remains unclear. The germline V gene encodes CDR1 DFQATT and CDR2 SNEGSKA (reference sequence). The CDR3 sequence is 15 residues long. Between the trimmed V and J ends, which lost 1 base and 8 bases, there was a span of 18 bases. The CDR3 DNA sequence: TGCAGTGCTAGAGTTATCACGGATCTACCGGATGAGCAGTTCTTC. Protein product: CSARVITDLPDEQFF.

In its sample, this clonotype was seen many times. The V and J genes are TRBV6-5 and TRBJ2-2; D gene unclear. Germline V CDR1 and CDR2: MNHEY, SVGAGI. CDR3 length equals 13 residues. Deletions cut 2 bases from V and 3 bases from J, with 4 bases between. CDR3 residues: CASSYVYTGELFF. CDR3 DNA: TGTGCCAGCAGTTACGTATACACCGGGGAGCTGTTTTTT.

The chain employs TRBV9 and TRBJ2-2; D gene uncertain. V shed 3 bases and J shed 7 bases, with 16 bases lying between them. Germline V gene data show CDR1 as SGDLS and CDR2 as YYNGEE. The CDR3 loop spans 15 amino acids. The DNA of the CDR3 is TGTGCCAGCAGCGACGACGGTTATCAAGACGGGGAGCTGTTTTTT. This translates into CASSDDGYQDGELFF.

The chain uses TRBV12-3 or TRBV12-4 and TRBJ2-3, with a weak D call TRBD2 (6 bases). The CDR3 sequence is 13 residues long. The ends were cut back, 3 bases at V and 4 bases at J, with 8 bases in the middle. CDR3: CASSLGRSDTQYF. CDR3 nucleotide sequence: TGTGCCAGCAGTTTGGGGAGGTCAGATACGCAGTATTTT.

The CDR3, as DNA: TGTGCCAGCAGCTTGCTGAGGACCCGACTAAGCCCCACCGGGGAGCTGTTTTTT. Amino acids: CASSLLRTRLSPTGELFF. The rearrangement links TRBV5-6 to TRBJ2-2; possibly TRBD2 for D (5 bases). Germline CDR1 SGHDT, CDR2 YYEEEE. The CDR3 loop spans 18 amino acids. V was trimmed by 1 base and J by 4 bases, leaving 20 bases between them.

This clonotype is medium-sized within its sample. The CDR3 DNA reads TGTGCCAGCAGACCGGACAGGGGGAACACCGGGGAGCTGTTTTTT. This sequence encodes CASRPDRGNTGELFF. The chain couples TRBV6-1 to TRBJ2-2; the match to TRBD1 covers 9 bases. Unmatched junction bases numbered 3, after V lost 6 bases and J lost 1 base. Germline values: CDR1 MNHNS, CDR2 SASEGT. The CDR3 consists of 15 residues.

V usage is TRBV6-5 and J usage is TRBJ2-6; 9 positions match TRBD1. The CDR3 loop spans 18 amino acids. V lost 6 bases, J lost 0 bases, and 9 bases stayed unmatched. The germline CDR1 and CDR2 sequences are MNHEY and SVGAGI. Here the CDR3 DNA reads TGTGCCAGCAGGTTGACGGGACAGGGCTTCTCTGGGGCCAACGTCCTGACTTTC. Translating gives CASRLTGQGFSGANVLTF.

The chain carries TRBV12-3 or TRBV12-4 and TRBJ2-7, with 10 bases identical to TRBD1. V shed 5 bases and J 2 bases; nucleotides not matched to a gene: 3. The CDR3 covers 14 residues. CDR3 in DNA: TGTGCCAGCAGTACCGGGACAGGGGCCTACGAGCAGTACTTC. Translating it yields CASSTGTGAYEQYF.

Written as DNA, the CDR3 is TGTGCCAGCAGACGGACAGGAATCGGCAATCAGCCCCAGCATTTT. Protein: CASRRTGIGNQPQHF. The gene calls are TRBV6-2 or TRBV6-3 and TRBJ1-5, with TRBD1 matching over 7 bases. Per the germline V gene, CDR1 is MNHEY and CDR2 is SVGEGT. CDR3 length equals 15 residues. Losses at the gene ends were 6 bases for V and 2 bases for J; bases not matched to a gene: 7.

This clonotype was seen a few times. The genes are TRBV5-4 and TRBJ1-2; D gene ambiguous. The germline V and J ends were trimmed by 2 bases and 4 bases, with 12 bases remaining between them. The CDR3 length is 14 residues. Germline V gene sequence: CDR1 SGHNT, CDR2 YYREEE (reference sequence). The DNA for the CDR3 is TGTGCCAGCAGCTTAGGACCGGCTACCTATGGCTACACCTTC. Protein product: CASSLGPATYGYTF.

This clonotype was seen only a few times. The gene calls are TRBV10-3 and TRBJ2-2; D may be TRBD2 (5 bases). Germline V CDR1 and CDR2: ENHRY, SYGVKD. V shed 10 bases and J shed 5 bases, with 11 bases lying between them. The CDR3 has 12 amino acids. The CDR3 bases are TGTGCCACCGGAGAGGGTACCGGGGAGCTGTTTTTT. Amino acids: CATGEGTGELFF.

This clonotype was picked up a small number of times. This chain uses TRBV24-1 with TRBJ2-2; 8 bases are shared with TRBD1. Trimming at V came to 4 bases and at J to 1 base, leaving 4 bases not matched to a gene. The CDR3 covers 16 residues. Germline CDR1 is KGHDR and CDR2 is SFDVKD. CDR3 residues: CATSDTGTGNTGELFF. Here the CDR3 DNA reads TGTGCCACCAGTGACACCGGGACAGGGAACACCGGGGAGCTGTTTTTT.

The chain is built from TRBV10-3 and TRBJ2-2, with 8 bases fitting TRBD2. Germline V CDR1 and CDR2: ENHRY, SYGVKD. The CDR3 covers 16 residues. V lost 2 bases to trimming and J lost 4 bases; unmatched junction nucleotides: 6. The CDR3 loop is CAISEEELAATGELFF. The CDR3 DNA is TGTGCCATCAGTGAGGAGGAACTAGCGGCCACCGGGGAGCTGTTTTTT.

The V call is TRBV20-1, the J call TRBJ2-7; the D gene is possibly TRBD2 (6 bases). CDR3 size: 14 residues. The ends were cut back, 1 base at V and 3 bases at J, with 13 bases in the middle. Germline V gives CDR1 DFQATT, CDR2 SNEGSKA (reference sequence). Here the CDR3 reads CSARVGTPNYEQYF. The CDR3, as DNA: TGCAGTGCTAGAGTTGGGACTCCCAACTACGAGCAGTACTTC.

Ten or more counts support this clonotype. V gene TRBV27 combines with J gene TRBJ2-6; 8 positions agree with TRBD1. J was trimmed by 0 bases and V by 9 bases; bases with no gene match: 10. CDR1 is MNHEY and CDR2 is SMNVEV in the germline V gene (reference sequence). The CDR3 spans 17 residues. CDR3 in DNA: TGTGCCAGTACTAGGGACAGGAGGCCCTCTGGGGCCAACGTCCTGACTTTC. This encodes CASTRDRRPSGANVLTF.

This clonotype was counted at least ten times. The rearrangement links TRBV27 to TRBJ2-1; D is uncertain. Germline lookup yields CDR1 MNHEY and CDR2 SMNVEV (reference sequence). The V end lost 2 bases, the J end lost 4 bases, and 6 bases lay between the germline ends. The CDR3 contains 13 residues. CDR3 coding DNA: TGTGCCAGCAGTTTACAGGCATACAATGAGCAGTTCTTC. This encodes CASSLQAYNEQFF.

V and J are TRBV12-3 or TRBV12-4 and TRBJ2-5; maybe TRBD2 (5 bases). This CDR3 comprises 14 residues. V was shortened by 6 bases and J by 5 bases, with 16 bases between the two germline ends. DNA for the CDR3: TGTGCCAGCAGCCCTCCGGGGTCGGGCGAGACCCAGTACTTC. Its translation is CASSPPGSGETQYF.

This clonotype was counted a single time. This may come from a read error, since a much larger clone is one base off. This chain uses TRBV6-5 with TRBJ1-3, with a weak D call TRBD1 (6 bases). Per germline, CDR1 MNHEY and CDR2 SVGAGI. CDR3 size: 13 residues. The CDR3 is CASSYGQGNTMYF. Written as DNA, the CDR3 is TGTGCCAGCAGTTACGGGCAGGGGAACACCATGTATTTT.

This chain links TRBV20-1 with TRBJ2-1; 9 positions match TRBD2. The CDR3 has 16 residues. V shed 0 bases, J shed 1 base, and the junction held 4 bases outside the gene matches. Per the germline V gene, CDR1 is DFQATT and CDR2 is SNEGSKA (reference sequence). As DNA, the CDR3 is TGCAGTGCTAGAGACGGTAGCGGGGGTTCCTACAATGAGCAGTTCTTC. Its translation is CSARDGSGGSYNEQFF.

This clonotype was recorded at least ten times. The J gene is TRBJ2-1, the V gene TRBV5-5; D unresolved. V lost 0 bases to trimming and J lost 5 bases, with 9 bases between them. Germline assignment: CDR1 SGHKS and CDR2 YYEKEE (reference sequence). The CDR3 extends over 14 amino acids. CDR3 in amino acids: CASSLDWQDNEQFF. The DNA for the CDR3 is TGTGCCAGCAGCTTGGATTGGCAGGACAATGAGCAGTTCTTC. The whole variable domain, remainder taken from reference TRBV5-5 and TRBJ2-1, is DAGVTQSPTHLIKTRGQQVTLRCSPISGHKSVSWYQQVLGQGPQFIFQYYEKEERGRGNFPDRFSARQFPNYSSELNVNALLLGDSALYLCASSLDWQDNEQFFGPGTRLTVL.

This chain uses TRBV6-4 with TRBJ2-1, with no clear D. With 5 bases removed from V and 0 bases from J, the gap between germline ends came to 8 bases. Germline-derived CDR1 and CDR2 are MRHNA and SNTAGT. The CDR3 totals 14 residues. CDR3 DNA: TGTGCCAGCAGTTTCCGGTTCTCCTACAATGAGCAGTTCTTC. As protein: CASSFRFSYNEQFF.